The source of this T cell receptor beta chain is a study of OX40 agonist ivuxolimab in advanced cancers. Looking at the study overall: A male proportion of about 86% was recorded, with mean age 60 years and range about 20 to 79. Of the participants, 40% to 50% had some prior anti-PD-1, anti-PD-L1 or anti-CTLA-4 therapy, which was allowed.

This clone appeared a single time. Its target is unknown. Broader study findings: Fewer expanded clones were found on average in CD4+ than in CD8+ T cells. The 0.1-3.0 mg/kg partial responders had among the lowest clonal expansion.

The CDR3 runs 11 residues. Germline CDR1 reads MNHEY; CDR2 reads SVGAGI. V was clipped by 6 bases and J by 7 bases, with 9 bases between them. The method was immunoSEQ multiplex PCR; TCRdb's version includes in-frame clones alone and lacks a portion of them. Of about 14,000 clones in the sample, roughly three quarters are singletons; the top ten hold 35% to 45%. This clonotype was sampled from an adult with an advanced solid tumor such as melanoma, head and neck, liver or kidney cancer. The sequences come from CD4+ or CD8+ T cells sorted from blood, collected in a trial of the OX40 agonist ivuxolimab. This chain joins TRBV6-5 and TRBJ1-1; D is perhaps TRBD1 (5 bases). The DNA for the CDR3 is TGTGCCAGCAGATCCGACAGTGAAGCTTTCTTT. Translation: CASRSDSEAFF.